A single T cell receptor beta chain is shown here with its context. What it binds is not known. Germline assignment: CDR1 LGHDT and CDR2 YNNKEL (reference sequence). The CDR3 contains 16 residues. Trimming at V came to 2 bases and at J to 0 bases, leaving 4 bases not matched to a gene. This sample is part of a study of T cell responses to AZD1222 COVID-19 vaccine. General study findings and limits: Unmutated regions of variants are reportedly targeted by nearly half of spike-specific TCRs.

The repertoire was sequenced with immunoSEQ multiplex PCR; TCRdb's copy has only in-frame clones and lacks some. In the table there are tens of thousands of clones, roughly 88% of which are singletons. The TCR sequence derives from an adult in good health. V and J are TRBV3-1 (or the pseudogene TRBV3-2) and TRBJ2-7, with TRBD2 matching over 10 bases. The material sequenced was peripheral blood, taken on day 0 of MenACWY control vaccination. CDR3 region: CASSQSAGGVSYEQYF. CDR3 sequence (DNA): TGTGCCAGCAGCCAATCAGCGGGAGGGGTCTCCTACGAGCAGTACTTC.